The clone carrying this TCR beta chain was seen only a few times. What it binds is unknown. The Oncomine TCR Beta short-read assay sequenced DNA from cultured CD4+ T cells. TCRdb re-analysed the PCR reads in MiXCR, keeping a single row per CDR3 protein. This table has about 13,000 distinct CDR3 sequences, 60% to 80% appearing once. CDR1 is KGHDR, CDR2 SFDVKD, per germline. V was pared by 2 bases and J by 4 bases, with 10 bases between. The CDR3 is 14 residues long. The source of the sample is a study of vaccination and CD4 T cells after COVID-19. Across the whole study: Convalescent patients gave post-COVID blood a median about 100 days post-diagnosis, range 35 to 161. The stimulus for the cells was overlapping spike peptides derived from SARS-CoV-2, HCoV-NL63, HCoV-OC43 and HCoV-229E.

The treatment is: roughly ten-day PBMC culture with coronavirus spike peptide pools or control peptides (ViraFEST assay). Sequenced input: CD4+ T cells from blood, cultured in vitro. The chain uses TRBV24-1 and TRBJ1-2; D not certain. The TCR sequence derives from a human donor who had recovered from COVID-19. In DNA form, the CDR3 reads TGTGCCACCAGTGATTCCAGGCCACCCTATGGCTACACCTTC. It translates to CATSDSRPPYGYTF.